The 23 T cell receptor beta chains presented below share a single source sample, sequenced in a study of cytomegalovirus exposure and HLA in healthy donors. TCRdb's table, derived via immunoSEQ multiplex PCR, lists solely in-frame clones and lacks some. The table lists under 200,000 clones, roughly 86% of them singletons, with under 13% in the top ten. The sample consisted of PBMCs. Receptor source: a young woman in good health and CMV-seropositive.

The gene calls are TRBV4-3 and TRBJ1-1; 9 bases fit TRBD1. J was trimmed by 4 bases and V by 3 bases; bases with no gene match: 6. From germline, CDR1 is LGHNA and CDR2 YSLEER. The CDR3 has 15 residues. CDR3 loop: CASSQRTGVSTEAFF. The CDR3 DNA reads as TGCGCCAGCAGCCAGAGGACAGGGGTGAGCACTGAAGCTTTCTTT.

The chain couples TRBV7-3 to TRBJ1-2; 7 bases agree with TRBD1. The ends lost 5 bases at V and 4 bases at J; junction bases unmatched: 10. The CDR3 has 15 residues. Germline values: CDR1 SGHTA, CDR2 FQGTGA. CDR3 protein: CASSATGSGGYGYTF. The CDR3, as DNA: TGTGCCAGCAGCGCGACAGGGTCTGGGGGCTATGGCTACACCTTC.

The genes are TRBV9 and TRBJ2-1; 7 bases map to TRBD2. There are 13 residues in the CDR3. CDR1 SGDLS and CDR2 YYNGEE come from the germline V gene. Trimming cost V 4 bases and J 8 bases; bases outside gene matches: 6. CDR3 nucleotide sequence: TGTGCCAGCAGCCGGACTAGGAGGGATGAGCAGTTCTTC. It codes for CASSRTRRDEQFF.

The CDR3 DNA is TGTGCCAGCAGCTTGAACAGCTACAATGAGCAGTTCTTC. Protein sequence: CASSLNSYNEQFF. The rearrangement joins TRBV7-3 to TRBJ2-1; D remains unclear. V dropped 3 bases and J dropped 3 bases, with 6 bases sitting between them. Germline loops: CDR1 SGHTA, CDR2 FQGTGA. The CDR3 is made up of 13 amino acids.

This chain uses TRBV7-9 with TRBJ2-7; D not resolved. CDR1 and CDR2 from the germline V gene are SEHNR and FQNEAQ (reference sequence). The CDR3 loop spans 11 amino acids. V dropped 2 bases and J dropped 5 bases, with 4 bases sitting between them. CDR3 in amino acids: CASSLLDEQYF. CDR3 nucleotide sequence: TGTGCCAGCAGCTTATTAGACGAGCAGTACTTC.

The V and J genes are TRBV7-3 and TRBJ2-3; TRBD2 matches 10 bases. The CDR3 covers 15 residues. The germline V gene has CDR1 SGHTA and CDR2 FQGTGA. V was pared by 5 bases and J by 1 base, with 3 bases of the junction left unmatched. The CDR3 bases are TGTGCCAGCAGCACCGGGACTAGCGGCACAGATACGCAGTATTTT. It encodes CASSTGTSGTDTQYF.

The chain links TRBV7-8 to TRBJ2-1; no firm D call. Germline V gene data show CDR1 as SGHVS and CDR2 as FQNEAQ. This CDR3 region has 13 residues. Between the trimmed V and J ends, which lost 5 bases and 8 bases, there was a span of 13 bases. The CDR3 loop reads CASSPDLEDEQFF. The CDR3 DNA sequence: TGTGCCAGCAGCCCCGACCTAGAGGATGAGCAGTTCTTC.

The chain couples TRBV6-1 to TRBJ1-3; 7 nucleotides match TRBD1. Looked up from germline, CDR1 is MNHNS and CDR2 is SASEGT. The CDR3 totals 15 residues. With 3 bases clipped from V and 5 bases from J, the junction kept 7 bases outside the gene matches. CDR3 sequence (DNA): TGTGCCAGCAGTGATCGACAGGGTAGGAGAAACACCATATATTTT. This sequence encodes CASSDRQGRRNTIYF.

The V call is TRBV5-1, the J call TRBJ2-1; D is perhaps TRBD2 (6 bases). With 0 bases removed from V and 7 bases from J, the gap between germline ends came to 17 bases. The CDR3 is 16 amino acids. Germline loops: CDR1 SGHRS, CDR2 YFSETQ. The CDR3 spells CASSLGAVAGMNEQFF. The DNA for the CDR3 is TGCGCCAGCAGCTTGGGCGCGGTCGCGGGAATGAATGAGCAGTTCTTC.

The chain has TRBV6-6 and TRBJ1-5; a weak D match, TRBD1 (5 bases). V was shortened by 8 bases and J by 0 bases, with 17 bases between the two germline ends. The germline gives CDR1 MNHNY, CDR2 SVGAGI (reference sequence). CDR3 length equals 16 residues. The CDR3 DNA sequence: TGTGCCAGCTTTCTAGACAGCACGGATAGCAATCAGCCCCAGCATTTT. This sequence encodes CASFLDSTDSNQPQHF.

This sequence joins TRBV7-3 and TRBJ2-1; D is possibly TRBD2 (6 bases). V was shortened by 4 bases and J by 3 bases, with 13 bases between the two germline ends. CDR3 length: 15 residues. From germline, CDR1 is SGHTA and CDR2 FQGTGA. The CDR3 coding sequence is TGTGCCAGCAGCTCTGAGGGCGGGGTCTACAATGAGCAGTTCTTC. This encodes CASSSEGGVYNEQFF.

V gene TRBV5-1 combines with J gene TRBJ1-1; D ambiguous. There are 13 residues in the CDR3. V lost 2 bases to trimming and J lost 8 bases, with 13 bases between them. The germline CDR1 and CDR2 sequences are SGHRS and YFSETQ. The DNA for the CDR3 is TGCGCCAGCAGCTTTGGCGAGGCCACAGAAGCTTTCTTT. This translates into CASSFGEATEAFF.

This clone was seen a few times. V is TRBV19 and J is TRBJ1-2; 9 nucleotides line up with TRBD1. Germline V gene data show CDR1 as LNHDA and CDR2 as SQIVND (reference sequence). V lost 3 bases and J lost 4; bases outside the gene matches: 0. This CDR3 comprises 13 residues. Written as DNA, the CDR3 is TGTGCCAGTAGTATGGACAGGGGCTATGGCTACACCTTC. Amino acids: CASSMDRGYGYTF.

J is TRBJ1-5 and V is TRBV5-4, with D possibly matching TRBD1 (5 bases). The germline CDR1 and CDR2 sequences are SGHNT and YYREEE (reference sequence). Trimming pared 2 bases from V and 12 bases from J, leaving 12 bases between. The CDR3 contains 12 residues. In nucleotides, the CDR3 is TGTGCCAGCAGCTTAGACGGCAGGGACCAGCATTTT. Translating gives CASSLDGRDQHF.

The chain joins TRBV25-1 to TRBJ1-3; no reliable D call. This CDR3 comprises 14 residues. Germline V lookup: CDR1 MGHDK, CDR2 SYGVNS. Trimming took off 7 bases at V and 0 bases at J, with 10 bases between the two ends. CDR3 DNA: TGTGCCAGCATGGGAGGGTTCTCTGGAAACACCATATATTTT. It specifies CASMGGFSGNTIYF. The full variable domain, its missing parts supplied by reference TRBV25-1 and TRBJ1-3, is EADIYQTPRYLVIGTGKKITLECSQTMGHDKMYWYQQDPGMELHLIHYSYGVNSTEKGDLSSESTVSRIRTEHFPLTLESARPSHTSQYLCASMGGFSGNTIYFGEGSWLTVV.

The genes are TRBV28 and TRBJ1-1; TRBD1 is a possible D gene (5 bases). Trimming removed 5 bases at V and 7 bases at J, with 14 bases between. Germline loops: CDR1 MDHEN, CDR2 SYDVKM. The CDR3 spans 13 residues. CDR3 region: CASSLPPGVEAFF. Here the CDR3 DNA reads TGTGCCAGCAGTCTGCCTCCGGGGGTTGAAGCTTTCTTT.

This chain connects TRBV5-1 to TRBJ1-3; weak D call: TRBD1 (6 bases). Trimming removed 0 bases from V and 3 bases from J, with 13 bases in between. The CDR3 spans 16 residues. CDR1 SGHRS and CDR2 YFSETQ come from the germline V gene. CDR3 DNA: TGCGCCAGCAGCTTGGCCGGCAGGGGATTTGGAAACACCATATATTTT. Translating it yields CASSLAGRGFGNTIYF. Together with reference TRBV5-1 and TRBJ1-3, the CDR3 gives the full variable domain: KAGVTQTPRYLIKTRGQQVTLSCSPISGHRSVSWYQQTPGQGLQFLFEYFSETQRNKGNFPGRFSGRQFSNSRSEMNVSTLELGDSALYLCASSLAGRGFGNTIYFGEGSWLTVV.

The V call is TRBV11-3, the J call TRBJ2-7; 15 positions match TRBD2. Germline assignment: CDR1 SGHNT and CDR2 YENEEA. Unmatched junction bases numbered 8, after V lost 5 bases and J lost 6 bases. This CDR3 has 16 residues. The CDR3 here is CASSTGLAGGRREQYF. As DNA, the CDR3 is TGTGCCAGCAGCACCGGACTAGCGGGAGGGCGGCGCGAGCAGTACTTC.

The V gene is TRBV10-3, the J gene TRBJ2-2, with 7 bases matching TRBD2. Germline V gene data show CDR1 as ENHRY and CDR2 as SYGVKD. Unmatched junction bases numbered 8, after V lost 10 bases and J lost 3 bases. The CDR3 spans 14 residues. The CDR3 is CATAFAGDTGELFF. In nucleotides, the CDR3 is TGTGCCACCGCTTTCGCGGGAGACACCGGGGAGCTGTTTTTT.

V is TRBV30 and J is TRBJ2-2; 7 nucleotides align to TRBD1. The CDR3 has 18 amino acids. V trimming: 2 bases; J trimming: 3 bases; junction bases outside the gene matches: 15. The germline V gene encodes CDR1 GTSNPN and CDR2 SVGIG (reference sequence). CDR3 DNA: TGTGCCTGGAGTCAAGGCAGTGTGGGGACAGCCGACACCGGGGAGCTGTTTTTT. Protein: CAWSQGSVGTADTGELFF.

This clone was counted once. The chain employs TRBV28 and TRBJ2-3, with TRBD1 matching over 10 bases. The CDR3 extends over 14 amino acids. After removal of 5 bases from V and 5 bases from J, the junction contained 4 bases not matched to a gene. Germline values: CDR1 MDHEN, CDR2 SYDVKM. CDR3 loop: CASSRTGGIDTQYF. As DNA, the CDR3 is TGTGCCAGCAGTCGGACAGGGGGTATAGATACGCAGTATTTT.

The chain is built from TRBV4-3 and TRBJ2-5; D is ambiguous. The J call may be faulty, since TRBJ2-7 better matches the DNA end. The CDR3 runs to 13 residues. CDR1 is LGHNA and CDR2 is YSLEER in the germline V gene. The CDR3 DNA is TGCGCCAGCAGCCAAGAACTAACCTACGAGCAGTACTTC. This gives the protein CASSQELTYEQYF.

This chain links TRBV29-1 with TRBJ1-3; 7 nucleotides line up with TRBD1. The V and J ends lost 3 bases and 4 bases, in that order; junction bases with no gene match: 0. The CDR3 length is 12 residues. The germline CDR1 and CDR2 sequences are SQVTM and ANQGSEA. In nucleotides, the CDR3 is TGCAGCGTTGAGGACAGGGGAAACACCATATATTTT. It yields the protein CSVEDRGNTIYF.